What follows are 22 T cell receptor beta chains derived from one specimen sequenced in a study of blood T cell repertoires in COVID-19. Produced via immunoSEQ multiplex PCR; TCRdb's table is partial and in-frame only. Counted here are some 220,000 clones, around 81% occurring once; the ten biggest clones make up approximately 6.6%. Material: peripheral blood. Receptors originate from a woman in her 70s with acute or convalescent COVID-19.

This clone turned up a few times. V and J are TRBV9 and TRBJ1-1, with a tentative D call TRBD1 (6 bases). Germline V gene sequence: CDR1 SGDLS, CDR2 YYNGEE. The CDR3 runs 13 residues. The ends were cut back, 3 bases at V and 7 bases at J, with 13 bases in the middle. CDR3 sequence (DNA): TGTGCCAGCAGCGCTGGGACACTGTTTGAAGCTTTCTTT. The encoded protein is CASSAGTLFEAFF.

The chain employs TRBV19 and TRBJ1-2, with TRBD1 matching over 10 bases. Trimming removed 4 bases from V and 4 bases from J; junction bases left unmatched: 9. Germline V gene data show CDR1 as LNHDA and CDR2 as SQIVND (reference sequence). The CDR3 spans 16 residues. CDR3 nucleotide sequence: TGTGCCAGTAGTAGGAACCCCGGGACAGGGGCCTATGGCTACACCTTC. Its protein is CASSRNPGTGAYGYTF.

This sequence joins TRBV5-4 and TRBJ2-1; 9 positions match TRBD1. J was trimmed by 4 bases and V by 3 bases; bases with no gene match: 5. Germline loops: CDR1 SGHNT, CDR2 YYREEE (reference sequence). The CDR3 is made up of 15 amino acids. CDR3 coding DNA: TGTGCCAGCAGCTGGGGACAGGGAGGATACAATGAGCAGTTCTTC. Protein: CASSWGQGGYNEQFF.

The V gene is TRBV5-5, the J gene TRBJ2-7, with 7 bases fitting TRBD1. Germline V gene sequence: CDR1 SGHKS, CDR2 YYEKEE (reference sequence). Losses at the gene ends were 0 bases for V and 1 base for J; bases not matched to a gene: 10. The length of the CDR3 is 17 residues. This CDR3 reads CASSLALVNRGSYEQYF. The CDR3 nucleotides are TGTGCCAGCAGCTTGGCGCTCGTTAACAGGGGATCCTACGAGCAGTACTTC.

Written as DNA, the CDR3 is TGTGCCAGCTCACCCCTAGGCGACTACGAGCAGTACGTC. Encoded protein: CASSPLGDYEQYV. The chain links TRBV18 to TRBJ2-7; D is unresolved. The germline V and J ends were trimmed by 3 bases and 3 bases, with 9 bases remaining between them. Germline lookup yields CDR1 KGHSH and CDR2 LQKENI. The CDR3 loop spans 13 amino acids.

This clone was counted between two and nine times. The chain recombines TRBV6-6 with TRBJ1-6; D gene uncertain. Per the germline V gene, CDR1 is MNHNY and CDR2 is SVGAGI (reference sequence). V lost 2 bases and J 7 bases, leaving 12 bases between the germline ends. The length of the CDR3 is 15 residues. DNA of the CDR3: TGTGCCAGCAGTTACATTGGAGGGTCAAATTCACCCCTCCACTTT. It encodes CASSYIGGSNSPLHF.

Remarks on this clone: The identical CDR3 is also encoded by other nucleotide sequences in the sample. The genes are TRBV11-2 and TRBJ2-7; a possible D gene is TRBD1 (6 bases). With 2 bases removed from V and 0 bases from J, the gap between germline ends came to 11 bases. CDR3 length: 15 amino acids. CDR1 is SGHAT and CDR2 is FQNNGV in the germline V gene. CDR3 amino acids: CASSLPGTLSYEQYF. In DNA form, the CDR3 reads TGTGCCAGCAGCTTACCCGGGACACTCTCCTACGAGCAGTACTTC.

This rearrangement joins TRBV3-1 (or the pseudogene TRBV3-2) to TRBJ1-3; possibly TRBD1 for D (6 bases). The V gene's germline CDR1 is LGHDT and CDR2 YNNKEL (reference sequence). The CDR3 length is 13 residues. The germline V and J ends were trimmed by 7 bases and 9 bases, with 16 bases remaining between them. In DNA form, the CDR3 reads TGTGCCAGCACCGAAAAGGGGGTAGGCACCATATATTTT. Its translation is CASTEKGVGTIYF.

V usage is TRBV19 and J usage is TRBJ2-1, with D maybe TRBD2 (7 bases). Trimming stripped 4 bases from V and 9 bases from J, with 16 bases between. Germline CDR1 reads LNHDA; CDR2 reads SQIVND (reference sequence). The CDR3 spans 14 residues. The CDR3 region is CASSTPWGGGEQFF. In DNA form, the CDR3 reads TGTGCCAGTAGTACCCCTTGGGGGGGCGGTGAGCAGTTCTTC.

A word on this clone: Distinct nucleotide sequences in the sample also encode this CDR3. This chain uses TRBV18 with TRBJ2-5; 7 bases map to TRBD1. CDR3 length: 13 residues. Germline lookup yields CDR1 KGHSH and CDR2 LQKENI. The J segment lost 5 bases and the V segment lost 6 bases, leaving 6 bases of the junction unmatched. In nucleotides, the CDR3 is TGTGCCAGCTCTCCGGACAGGTTTGAGACCCAGTACTTC. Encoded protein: CASSPDRFETQYF.

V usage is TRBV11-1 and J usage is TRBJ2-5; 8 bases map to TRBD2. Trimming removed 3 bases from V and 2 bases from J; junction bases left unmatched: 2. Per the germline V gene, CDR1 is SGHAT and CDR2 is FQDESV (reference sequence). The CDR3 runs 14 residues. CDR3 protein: CASSFGGGQETQYF. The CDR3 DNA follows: TGTGCCAGCAGCTTCGGCGGGGGGCAAGAGACCCAGTACTTC.

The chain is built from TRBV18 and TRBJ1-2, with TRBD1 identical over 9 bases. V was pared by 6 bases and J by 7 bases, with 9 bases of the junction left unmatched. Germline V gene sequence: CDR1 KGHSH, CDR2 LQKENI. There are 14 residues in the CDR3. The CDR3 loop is CASSDTGGASGYTF. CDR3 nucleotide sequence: TGTGCCAGCTCGGACACAGGGGGCGCATCTGGCTACACCTTC.

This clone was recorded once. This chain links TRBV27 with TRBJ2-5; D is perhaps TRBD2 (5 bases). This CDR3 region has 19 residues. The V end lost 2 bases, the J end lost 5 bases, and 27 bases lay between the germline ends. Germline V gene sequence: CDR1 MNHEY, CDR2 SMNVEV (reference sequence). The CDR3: CASSLGPPGLAGTRETQYF. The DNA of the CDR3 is TGTGCCAGCAGTTTAGGGCCCCCCGGGTTGGCGGGTACCAGGGAGACCCAGTACTTC.

This chain's CDR3 is CASSSRGGSSDTQYF. The DNA for the CDR3 is TGTGCCAGCAGCTCCCGGGGGGGCTCCTCAGATACGCAGTATTTT. The gene calls are TRBV7-3 and TRBJ2-3, with TRBD2 matching over 8 bases. The CDR3 totals 15 residues. The V segment lost 4 bases and the J segment 4 bases; nucleotides outside the gene matches: 7. Germline V gene lookup returns CDR1 SGHTA and CDR2 FQGTGA.

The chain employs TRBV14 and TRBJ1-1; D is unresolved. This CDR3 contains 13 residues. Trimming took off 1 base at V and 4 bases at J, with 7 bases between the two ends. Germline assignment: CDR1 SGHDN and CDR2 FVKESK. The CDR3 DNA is TGTGCCAGCAGCCAAGGGTACTTCACTGAAGCTTTCTTT. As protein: CASSQGYFTEAFF.

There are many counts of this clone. The CDR3 DNA follows: TGTGCCAGCAGCCCGACAGGGGGCGACTATGGCTACACCTTC. Translation gives CASSPTGGDYGYTF. The chain is built from TRBV4-2 and TRBJ1-2; 10 nucleotides align to TRBD1. From germline, CDR1 is LGHNA and CDR2 YNFKEQ. The ends lost 4 bases at V and 3 bases at J; junction bases unmatched: 2. The CDR3 extends over 14 amino acids.

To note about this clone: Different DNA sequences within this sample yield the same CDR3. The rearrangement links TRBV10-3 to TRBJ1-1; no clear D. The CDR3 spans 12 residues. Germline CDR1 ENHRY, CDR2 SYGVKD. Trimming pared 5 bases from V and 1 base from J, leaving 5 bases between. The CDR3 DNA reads TGTGCCATCAGTACGGGGAACACTGAAGCTTTCTTT. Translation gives CAISTGNTEAFF.

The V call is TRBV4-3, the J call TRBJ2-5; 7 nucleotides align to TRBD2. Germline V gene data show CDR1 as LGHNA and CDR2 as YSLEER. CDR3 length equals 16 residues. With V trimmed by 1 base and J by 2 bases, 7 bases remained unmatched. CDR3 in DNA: TGCGCCAGCAGCCAAGGGGTTAGCGGGTGGCAAGAGACCCAGTACTTC. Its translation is CASSQGVSGWQETQYF.

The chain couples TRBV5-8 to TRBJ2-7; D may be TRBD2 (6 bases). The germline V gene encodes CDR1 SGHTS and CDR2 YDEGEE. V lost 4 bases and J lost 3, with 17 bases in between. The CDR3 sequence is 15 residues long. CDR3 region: CASSGLGGTDYEQYF. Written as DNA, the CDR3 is TGTGCCAGCAGCGGCTTGGGCGGGACCGACTACGAGCAGTACTTC.

The chain's CDR3 is CASRESGGAWETQYF. CDR3 nucleotides: TGTGCCAGCAGGGAAAGCGGGGGGGCCTGGGAGACCCAGTACTTC. The chain uses TRBV2 and TRBJ2-5; 10 bases are a match to TRBD2. J lost 5 bases, V lost 6 bases, and 9 bases had no gene match. This CDR3 spans 15 amino acids. Germline values: CDR1 SNHLY, CDR2 FYNNEI. Full variable domain (outside the CDR3, taken from reference TRBV2 and TRBJ2-5): EPEVTQTPSHQVTQMGQEVILRCVPISNHLYFYWYRQILGQKVEFLVSFYNNEISEKSEIFDDQFSVERPDGSNFTLKIRSTKLEDSAMYFCASRESGGAWETQYFGPGTRLLVL.

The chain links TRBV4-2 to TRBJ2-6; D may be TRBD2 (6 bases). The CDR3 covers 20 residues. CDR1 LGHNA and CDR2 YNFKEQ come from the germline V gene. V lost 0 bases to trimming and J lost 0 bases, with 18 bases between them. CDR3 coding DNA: TGTGCCAGCAGCCAAGAAAGGTTGGGTAGCGGTATCTCTGGGGCCAACGTCCTGACTTTC. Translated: CASSQERLGSGISGANVLTF.

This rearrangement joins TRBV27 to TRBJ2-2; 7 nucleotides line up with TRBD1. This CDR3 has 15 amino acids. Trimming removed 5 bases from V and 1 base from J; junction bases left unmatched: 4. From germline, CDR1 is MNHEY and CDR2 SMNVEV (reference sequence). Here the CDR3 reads CASSPGTVNTGELFF. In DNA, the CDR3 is TGTGCCAGCAGTCCCGGGACAGTGAACACCGGGGAGCTGTTTTTT.